Listed here are 16 T cell receptor beta chains from one sample, sequenced in a study of cytomegalovirus exposure and HLA in healthy donors. PCR primers comprised 60 Vbeta and 13 Jbeta primers. Generated by immunoSEQ multiplex PCR, the TCRdb table keeps only in-frame clones and is missing some. The sample consists of 200,000 to 250,000 clones, around 80% of them appearing once. Material: PBMCs. These receptors came from a woman aged 40 to 55 in good health and CMV-seronegative.

This clone was detected once. This chain joins TRBV18 and TRBJ2-3; 14 nucleotides line up with TRBD2. The CDR3 is 15 amino acids. In germline, CDR1 is KGHSH, CDR2 LQKENI. Trimming at V came to 3 bases and at J to 4 bases, leaving 0 bases not matched to a gene. CDR3 residues: CASSPGLAGADTQYF. The CDR3 DNA follows: TGTGCCAGCTCACCGGGACTAGCGGGGGCAGATACGCAGTATTTT.

This rearrangement joins TRBV19 to TRBJ1-1; D ambiguous. The CDR3 covers 15 residues. Looked up from germline, CDR1 is LNHDA and CDR2 is SQIVND (reference sequence). The V gene lost 6 bases and the J gene lost 5 bases, with 19 bases spanning the gap. CDR3 nucleotide sequence: TGTGCCAGTAGCCCTTTCGGAAGAGGAAATACTGAAGCTTTCTTT. Translated: CASSPFGRGNTEAFF.

The V gene is TRBV19, the J gene TRBJ2-2, with D possibly TRBD1 on 5 matching bases. CDR3 length equals 16 residues. Trimming removed 3 bases at V and 3 bases at J, with 14 bases between. Germline CDR1 is LNHDA and CDR2 is SQIVND (reference sequence). CDR3 sequence (DNA): TGTGCCAGTAGTATTGTCAGGGTATCATACACCGGGGAGCTGTTTTTT. Its translation is CASSIVRVSYTGELFF.

V and J are TRBV30 and TRBJ2-5, with a weak D call TRBD1 (6 bases). The J call may not be correct, given that the DNA end is closer to TRBJ2-7. From germline, CDR1 is GTSNPN and CDR2 SVGIG (reference sequence). The CDR3 is 11 residues long. The CDR3 region is CAWSDRDEQYF. Here the CDR3 DNA reads TGTGCCTGGAGTGACAGGGACGAGCAGTACTTC.

This clone was picked up one time. The chain joins TRBV5-5 to TRBJ1-3, with no clear D. V was cut by 1 base and J by 2 bases, with 7 bases left in between. The CDR3 loop spans 14 amino acids. Germline CDR1 is SGHKS and CDR2 is YYEKEE (reference sequence). DNA for the CDR3: TGTGCCAGCAGCTTGATACAGCCTGGAAACACCATATATTTT. Encoded protein: CASSLIQPGNTIYF.

The gene calls are TRBV28 and TRBJ2-2; no firm D call. Germline lookup yields CDR1 MDHEN and CDR2 SYDVKM. This CDR3 has 11 amino acids. V was cut by 6 bases and J by 13 bases, with 12 bases left in between. The CDR3 DNA is TGTGCCAGCAGCCAAGTGCGTGGGCTGTTTTTT. It translates to CASSQVRGLFF.

The rearrangement uses TRBV19 and TRBJ1-2; D remains unclear. The CDR3 is 13 amino acids. Between the trimmed V and J ends, which lost 11 bases and 3 bases, there was a span of 16 bases. CDR1 is LNHDA, CDR2 SQIVND, per germline (reference sequence). The CDR3 is CAFKVEADYGYTF. The CDR3 DNA reads as TGTGCCTTTAAAGTCGAGGCCGACTATGGCTACACCTTC.

In its sample, this clone was seen once. V gene TRBV9 combines with J gene TRBJ1-4, with a tentative D call TRBD1 (6 bases). V dropped 0 bases and J dropped 5 bases, with 14 bases sitting between them. The CDR3 has 16 residues. Germline CDR1 is SGDLS and CDR2 is YYNGEE. The CDR3 nucleotides are TGTGCCAGCAGCGTAGAACCGACAGGACAAAATGAAAAACTGTTTTTT. Protein: CASSVEPTGQNEKLFF.

This clone was recorded a few times. The J gene is TRBJ1-4, the V gene TRBV7-8; 11 bases line up with TRBD1. The CDR3 sequence is 20 residues long. Germline V gives CDR1 SGHVS, CDR2 FQNEAQ. V shed 2 bases and J 7 bases; nucleotides not matched to a gene: 18. As DNA, the CDR3 is TGTGCCAGCAGCTTACGCCCGGGACAGGGGGGGAGGGTGATGGGTGAAAAACTGTTTTTT. Residues: CASSLRPGQGGRVMGEKLFF.

The DNA of the CDR3 is TGTGCCAGCAGTTCCCCGGGACTAACTAACTACGAGCAGTACTTC. It translates to CASSSPGLTNYEQYF. V gene TRBV6-6 combines with J gene TRBJ2-7; 7 bases are a match to TRBD2. The CDR3 runs to 15 residues. Germline loops: CDR1 MNHNY, CDR2 SVGAGI (reference sequence). Losses at the gene ends were 4 bases for V and 3 bases for J; bases not matched to a gene: 9.

The chain is built from TRBV7-2 and TRBJ2-4; 10 bases map to TRBD2. V was pared by 5 bases and J by 9 bases, with 4 bases of the junction left unmatched. The CDR3 contains 13 residues. CDR1 and CDR2 from the germline V gene are SGHTA and FQGNSA. This CDR3 reads CASSRLAGGIQYF. In DNA form, the CDR3 reads TGTGCCAGCAGCCGACTAGCGGGCGGCATTCAGTACTTC. Full variable domain (missing parts from reference TRBV7-2 and TRBJ2-4): GAGVSQSPSNKVTEKGKDVELRCDPISGHTALYWYRQSLGQGLEFLIYFQGNSAPDKSGLPSDRFSAERTGGSVSTLTIQRTQQEDSAVYLCASSRLAGGIQYFGAGTRLSVL.

The chain links TRBV30 to TRBJ2-4; D is unresolved. This CDR3 has 15 amino acids. Germline CDR1 reads GTSNPN; CDR2 reads SVGIG (reference sequence). V was shortened by 2 bases and J by 0 bases, with 11 bases between the two germline ends. DNA for the CDR3: TGTGCCTGGAGTAGTTCAATACTAGCCAAAAACATTCAGTACTTC. It codes for CAWSSSILAKNIQYF.

The chain couples TRBV6-5 to TRBJ2-7; D is uncertain. CDR3 length: 13 residues. Between the trimmed V and J ends, which lost 7 bases and 3 bases, there was a span of 13 bases. Looked up from germline, CDR1 is MNHEY and CDR2 is SVGAGI. The chain's CDR3 is CASTARGYYEQYF. The CDR3 DNA reads TGTGCCAGCACCGCTCGAGGATACTACGAGCAGTACTTC.

The rearrangement uses TRBV11-3 and TRBJ2-5; 7 bases are a match to TRBD1. The V segment lost 0 bases and the J segment 4 bases; nucleotides outside the gene matches: 11. The germline V gene encodes CDR1 SGHNT and CDR2 YENEEA. This CDR3 contains 17 residues. CDR3 protein: CASSLDIGGAGGETQYF. The CDR3 coding sequence is TGTGCCAGCAGCTTAGATATCGGTGGGGCAGGGGGAGAGACCCAGTACTTC.

CDR3 sequence reads: CASSPGTGRYEQYF. The CDR3 DNA reads TGTGCCAGCTCACCAGGGACAGGGCGCTACGAGCAGTACTTC. The chain joins TRBV18 to TRBJ2-7; TRBD1 agrees at 9 bases. Per the germline V gene, CDR1 is KGHSH and CDR2 is LQKENI. V shed 2 bases and J 3 bases; nucleotides not matched to a gene: 2. The CDR3 contains 14 residues.

The rearrangement joins TRBV6-5 to TRBJ2-7; tentative D call: TRBD2 (6 bases). Germline values: CDR1 MNHEY, CDR2 SVGAGI. This CDR3 region has 15 residues. Trimming cost V 6 bases and J 5 bases, with 20 bases left between them. The chain's CDR3 is CASSSVTRLRDEQYF. CDR3 sequence (DNA): TGTGCCAGCAGCTCCGTGACTAGGCTCAGGGACGAGCAGTACTTC.